This T cell receptor beta chain emerged from a study of human T cells and chemical hapten exposure. Study results and limitations: Alopecia in the donors means their immune response may deviate from healthy people's.

Sample time point: pre-sensitization, week 0. As to treatment: therapeutic diphenylcyclopropenone sensitization with weekly scalp DPC. A word on this clonotype: What it binds is not known.

TCRdb used MiXCR to reprocess the RACE reads, holding one entry per CDR3 protein. Counted here are 95,000 to 150,000 distinct CDR3 sequences, 13% occurring once; the ten biggest clones make up 2.5% to 3%. The clonotype originates from a woman aged 18-35 years with alopecia areata. Some clones in this sample may be carry-over from other donors' samples. The specimen comprised whole blood, sampled in connection with sensitization to the hapten diphenylcyclopropenone (DPC).

CDR3 in DNA: TGTGCCAGCAGCTTAGCGTTACAGGGGGCCTGGATCGCCAAAAACATTCAGTACTTC. Amino acid sequence: CASSLALQGAWIAKNIQYF. The rearrangement joins TRBV7-9 to TRBJ2-4; 9 bases align to TRBD1. CDR3 size: 19 residues. The germline V gene encodes CDR1 SEHNR and CDR2 FQNEAQ (reference sequence). With 0 bases clipped from V and 1 base from J, the junction kept 10 bases outside the gene matches.